What follows are 24 T cell receptor beta chains derived from one specimen sequenced in a study of blood T cell repertoires in COVID-19. Profiled with immunoSEQ multiplex PCR; TCRdb holds only in-frame clones, not every one. The table records approximately 260,000 clones, roughly 80% of them present only once. Sequenced: peripheral blood. The receptors were sampled from an older woman with active or convalescent COVID-19.

This chain connects TRBV28 to TRBJ2-7; D gene ambiguous. Germline CDR1 reads MDHEN; CDR2 reads SYDVKM. This CDR3 has 10 amino acids. Trimming shortened V by 8 bases and J by 3 bases, and 5 bases separated the two germline ends. For the CDR3, the DNA is TGTGCCAGCGGCGGCTACGAGCAGTACTTC. Protein product: CASGGYEQYF.

V and J are TRBV3-1 (or the pseudogene TRBV3-2) and TRBJ2-7, with 8 bases matching TRBD2. The CDR3 runs to 15 residues. The V segment lost 3 bases and the J segment 2 bases; nucleotides outside the gene matches: 6. Germline CDR1 reads LGHDT; CDR2 reads YNNKEL (reference sequence). CDR3 sequence reads: CASSHLAGLPYEQYF. The DNA for the CDR3 is TGTGCCAGCAGCCACCTAGCGGGCCTCCCCTACGAGCAGTACTTC.

The rearrangement links TRBV7-2 to TRBJ2-3; 7 nucleotides align to TRBD1. The V gene end was trimmed by 1 base and the J gene end by 3 bases; junction bases not matched to a gene: 7. The CDR3 is made up of 16 amino acids. Germline CDR1 SGHTA, CDR2 FQGNSA. The CDR3 nucleotides are TGTGCCAGCAGCTTAGGGGTAGGGGGCAGGACAGATACGCAGTATTTT. Translated, it gives CASSLGVGGRTDTQYF.

In DNA form, the CDR3 reads TGCGCCAGCAGCTTGCAGGGGAACAAAGAGACCCAGTACTTC. This codes for CASSLQGNKETQYF. The chain couples TRBV5-1 to TRBJ2-5; tentative D call: TRBD1 (6 bases). CDR3 length: 14 amino acids. Germline values: CDR1 SGHRS, CDR2 YFSETQ. V gave up 1 base and J gave up 3 bases, with 10 bases separating them.

This chain joins TRBV5-1 and TRBJ1-2; possible D gene TRBD1, 6 bases. V was shortened by 5 bases and J by 0 bases, with 11 bases between the two germline ends. CDR1 is SGHRS, CDR2 YFSETQ, per germline. This CDR3 is 14 amino acids long. The CDR3 nucleotides read TGCGCCAGCAGTTGGACAGATCCTAACTATGGCTACACCTTC. Translating gives CASSWTDPNYGYTF.

This clone was detected only a few times. The gene calls are TRBV18 and TRBJ2-7, with TRBD1 matching over 9 bases. V was clipped by 4 bases and J by 3 bases; unmatched bases: 10. Germline values: CDR1 KGHSH, CDR2 LQKENI. This CDR3 contains 16 residues. The CDR3: CASSRGSGQGFYEQYF. The CDR3 coding sequence is TGTGCCAGCTCACGCGGGTCCGGACAGGGGTTCTACGAGCAGTACTTC.

The chain joins TRBV6-1 to TRBJ1-1, with 11 bases aligning to TRBD1. The length of the CDR3 is 16 residues. V dropped 3 bases and J dropped 1; count of bases not matched to a gene: 4. Looked up from germline, CDR1 is MNHNS and CDR2 is SASEGT. DNA of the CDR3: TGTGCCAGCAGTGAGAGGACAGGGGGCCAGAACACTGAAGCTTTCTTT. Its protein product is CASSERTGGQNTEAFF.

This sequence joins TRBV9 and TRBJ2-1; unclear D gene. V lost 3 bases, J lost 2 bases, and 12 bases lay in between. The germline gives CDR1 SGDLS, CDR2 YYNGEE. The CDR3 has 15 amino acids. As DNA, the CDR3 is TGTGCCAGCAGCGCCGACTTGGGTGCCTACAATGAGCAGTTCTTC. Translating gives CASSADLGAYNEQFF. Full variable domain (outside the CDR3, taken from reference TRBV9 and TRBJ2-1): DSGVTQTPKHLITATGQRVTLRCSPRSGDLSVYWYQQSLDQGLQFLIQYYNGEERAKGNILERFSAQQFPDLHSELNLSSLELGDSALYFCASSADLGAYNEQFFGPGTRLTVL.

The V call is TRBV5-1, the J call TRBJ2-5, with a possible D match to TRBD1 (6 bases). V lost 2 bases and J lost 1, with 9 bases in between. This CDR3 has 14 amino acids. Germline V CDR1 and CDR2: SGHRS, YFSETQ. This chain's CDR3 is CASSLQTGQETQYF. CDR3 in DNA: TGCGCCAGCAGCTTACAGACAGGCCAAGAGACCCAGTACTTC.

V gene TRBV5-1 combines with J gene TRBJ1-6; 7 nucleotides agree with TRBD1. This CDR3 has 18 residues. Trimming removed 1 base from V and 5 bases from J; junction bases left unmatched: 12. The germline V gene encodes CDR1 SGHRS and CDR2 YFSETQ. CDR3 residues: CASSLSGEEGANNSPLHF. As DNA, the CDR3 is TGCGCCAGCAGCTTGAGTGGCGAGGAGGGGGCCAATAATTCACCCCTCCACTTT.

The V gene is TRBV9, the J gene TRBJ1-1, with TRBD1 as a possible D gene (5 bases). Germline assignment: CDR1 SGDLS and CDR2 YYNGEE. The CDR3 is 12 residues long. The V end lost 4 bases, the J end lost 8 bases, and 12 bases lay between the germline ends. The CDR3, as DNA: TGTGCCAGCAGCCTAGGGGTCGGGGAAGCTTTCTTT. Protein: CASSLGVGEAFF.

In its sample, this clone was seen once. The rearrangement uses TRBV7-8 and TRBJ1-6, with TRBD1 matching over 8 bases. The length of the CDR3 is 15 residues. The V and J ends lost 0 bases and 11 bases, in that order; junction bases with no gene match: 6. Germline V lookup: CDR1 SGHVS, CDR2 FQNEAQ. The chain's CDR3 is CASSLAAGQAAPLHF. The CDR3 DNA sequence: TGTGCCAGCAGCTTAGCGGCGGGACAGGCCGCACCCCTCCACTTT. Full variable domain (rest looked up from reference TRBV7-8 and TRBJ1-6): GAGVSQSPRYKVAKRGQDVALRCDPISGHVSLFWYQQALGQGPEFLTYFQNEAQLDKSGLPSDRFFAERPEGSVSTLKIQRTQQEDSAVYLCASSLAAGQAAPLHFGNGTRLTVT.

This clone came up a few times. V gene TRBV27 combines with J gene TRBJ2-3; D unclear. CDR1 and CDR2 from the germline V gene are MNHEY and SMNVEV (reference sequence). This CDR3 spans 10 amino acids. V shed 7 bases and J shed 3 bases, with 2 bases lying between them. CDR3 sequence reads: CASITDTQYF. Written as DNA, the CDR3 is TGTGCCAGCATAACAGATACGCAGTATTTT.

The J gene is TRBJ1-5, the V gene TRBV18; the match to TRBD1 covers 10 bases. Germline V gene sequence: CDR1 KGHSH, CDR2 LQKENI. The CDR3 extends over 15 amino acids. Losses at the gene ends were 5 bases for V and 6 bases for J; bases not matched to a gene: 7. Here the CDR3 reads CASSTGTGVGQPQHF. The CDR3, as DNA: TGTGCCAGCTCAACCGGGACAGGGGTTGGTCAGCCCCAGCATTTT.

This rearrangement joins TRBV19 to TRBJ1-5; D is perhaps TRBD1 (5 bases). The germline gives CDR1 LNHDA, CDR2 SQIVND (reference sequence). This CDR3 region has 16 residues. With 7 bases removed from V and 6 bases from J, the gap between germline ends came to 22 bases. CDR3 sequence: CASNTGPAPTGQPQHF. The CDR3 DNA sequence: TGTGCCAGTAATACCGGGCCAGCCCCCACAGGTCAGCCCCAGCATTTT.

The chain uses TRBV29-1 and TRBJ1-1; no clear D gene. This CDR3 region has 10 residues. The V gene's germline CDR1 is SQVTM and CDR2 ANQGSEA. Trimming removed 4 bases from V and 6 bases from J, with 6 bases in between. CDR3 DNA sequence: TGCAGCGTTGGGGCCTCTGAAGCTTTCTTT. Protein sequence: CSVGASEAFF.

This rearrangement joins TRBV7-3 to TRBJ1-1; maybe TRBD1 (6 bases). With 5 bases removed from V and 1 base from J, the gap between germline ends came to 20 bases. CDR1 is SGHTA, CDR2 FQGTGA, per germline. CDR3 length: 17 residues. This CDR3 reads CASSPLPVQGRNTEAFF. The CDR3 nucleotides are TGTGCCAGCAGCCCTCTGCCAGTCCAGGGGAGGAACACTGAAGCTTTCTTT.

The chain combines TRBV6-4 with TRBJ1-4, with a possible D match to TRBD1 (6 bases). CDR1 is MRHNA and CDR2 is SNTAGT in the germline V gene. This CDR3 has 15 residues. Trimming removed 6 bases from V and 4 bases from J, with 15 bases in between. This CDR3 reads CASSPPGHINEKLFF. The CDR3 DNA follows: TGTGCCAGCAGCCCTCCGGGACACATTAATGAAAAACTGTTTTTT.

The V call is TRBV15, the J call TRBJ1-4; tentative D call: TRBD1 (5 bases). The germline V gene encodes CDR1 LNHNV and CDR2 YYDKDF (reference sequence). Trimming shortened V by 1 base and J by 0 bases, and 12 bases separated the two germline ends. The CDR3 has 17 residues. The chain's CDR3 is CATSRVGGASTNEKLFF. The CDR3 bases are TGTGCCACCAGCAGAGTCGGAGGGGCTTCAACTAATGAAAAACTGTTTTTT.

The chain uses TRBV5-1 and TRBJ1-4, with 8 bases fitting TRBD1. V shed 5 bases, J shed 5 bases, and the junction held 5 bases outside the gene matches. The CDR3 runs to 14 residues. Germline lookup yields CDR1 SGHRS and CDR2 YFSETQ. CDR3 sequence reads: CASSRGQENEKLFF. The CDR3 DNA sequence: TGCGCCAGCAGTCGGGGACAGGAGAATGAAAAACTGTTTTTT. The entire variable domain, with the rest obtained from reference TRBV5-1 and TRBJ1-4, is as follows: KAGVTQTPRYLIKTRGQQVTLSCSPISGHRSVSWYQQTPGQGLQFLFEYFSETQRNKGNFPGRFSGRQFSNSRSEMNVSTLELGDSALYLCASSRGQENEKLFFGSGTQLSVL.

The chain carries TRBV11-2 and TRBJ1-3; D uncertain. This CDR3 has 13 amino acids. Germline CDR1 reads SGHAT; CDR2 reads FQNNGV. Trimming took 5 bases from V and 2 from J, leaving 7 bases between them. The CDR3 DNA reads TGTGCCAGCAGCCCAGTCCCTGGAAACACCATATATTTT. This gives the protein CASSPVPGNTIYF.

The chain recombines TRBV11-1 with TRBJ1-5; no reliable D call. V lost 2 bases and J lost 5, with 7 bases in between. The CDR3 totals 13 residues. Germline lookup yields CDR1 SGHAT and CDR2 FQDESV (reference sequence). CDR3 amino acids: CASSLMGDQPQHF. In nucleotides, the CDR3 is TGTGCCAGCAGCTTAATGGGAGATCAGCCCCAGCATTTT.

The CDR3 loop is CASNFNRVKGGYTF. In nucleotides, the CDR3 is TGTGCCAGCAACTTTAACAGGGTCAAGGGTGGCTACACCTTC. J is TRBJ1-2 and V is TRBV2; D possibly corresponds to TRBD1 (6 bases). Trimming took off 7 bases at V and 7 bases at J, with 19 bases between the two ends. CDR3 length: 14 amino acids. In germline, CDR1 is SNHLY, CDR2 FYNNEI.

This rearrangement joins TRBV12-3 or TRBV12-4 to TRBJ2-2; 7 bases match TRBD2. This CDR3 region has 12 residues. After removal of 10 bases from V and 6 bases from J, the junction contained 5 bases not matched to a gene. Written as DNA, the CDR3 is TGTGCCATCCAGCGGGGTGCCGGGGAGCTGTTTTTT. Translating gives CAIQRGAGELFF.